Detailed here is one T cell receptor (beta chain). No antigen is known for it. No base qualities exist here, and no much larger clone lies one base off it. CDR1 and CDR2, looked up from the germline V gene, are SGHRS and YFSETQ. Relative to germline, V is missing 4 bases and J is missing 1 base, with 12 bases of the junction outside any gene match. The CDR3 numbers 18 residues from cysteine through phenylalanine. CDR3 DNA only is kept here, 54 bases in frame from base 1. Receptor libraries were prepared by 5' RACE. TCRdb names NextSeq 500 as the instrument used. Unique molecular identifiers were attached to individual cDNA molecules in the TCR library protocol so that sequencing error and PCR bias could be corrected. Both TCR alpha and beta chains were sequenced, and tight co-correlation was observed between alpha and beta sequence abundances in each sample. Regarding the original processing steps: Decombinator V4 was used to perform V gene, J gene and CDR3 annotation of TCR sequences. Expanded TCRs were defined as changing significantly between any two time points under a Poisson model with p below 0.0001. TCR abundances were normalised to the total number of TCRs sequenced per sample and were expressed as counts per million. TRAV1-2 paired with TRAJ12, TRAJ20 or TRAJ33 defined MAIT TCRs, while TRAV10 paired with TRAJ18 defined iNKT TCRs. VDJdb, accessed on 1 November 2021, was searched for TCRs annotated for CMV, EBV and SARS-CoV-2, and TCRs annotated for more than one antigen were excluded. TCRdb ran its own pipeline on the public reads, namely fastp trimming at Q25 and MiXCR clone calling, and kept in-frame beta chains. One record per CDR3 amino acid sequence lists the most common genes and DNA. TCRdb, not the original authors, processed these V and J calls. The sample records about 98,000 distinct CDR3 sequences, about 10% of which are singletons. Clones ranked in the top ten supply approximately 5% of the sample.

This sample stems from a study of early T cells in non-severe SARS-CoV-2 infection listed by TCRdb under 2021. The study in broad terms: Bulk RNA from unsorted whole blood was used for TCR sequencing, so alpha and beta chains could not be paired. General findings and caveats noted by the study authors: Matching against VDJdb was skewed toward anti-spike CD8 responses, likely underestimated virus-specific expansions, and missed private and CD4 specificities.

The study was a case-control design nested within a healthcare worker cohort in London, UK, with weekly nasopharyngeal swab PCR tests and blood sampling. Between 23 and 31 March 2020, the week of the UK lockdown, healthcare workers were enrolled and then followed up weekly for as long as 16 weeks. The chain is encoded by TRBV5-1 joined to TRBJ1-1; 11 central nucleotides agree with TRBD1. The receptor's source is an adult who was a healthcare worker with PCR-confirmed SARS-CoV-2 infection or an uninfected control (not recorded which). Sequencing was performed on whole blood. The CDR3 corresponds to CASSRRPPGQGENTEAFF. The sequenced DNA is TGCGCCAGCAGCCGACGACCCCCGGGACAGGGGGAGAACACTGAAGCTTTCTTT.